This T cell receptor beta chain was found in a study of blood T cell repertoires in COVID-19. Repertoires were generated with immunoSEQ multiplex PCR, while TCRdb's copy carries only in-frame clones and drops some. The table lists almost 65,000 clones, about 88% of them singletons. Sequenced: peripheral blood. This clonotype was sampled from an older woman with COVID-19, enrolled during active disease.

The CDR3 DNA is TGTGCCAGCAGCTCCTCGGGTAGCGGGAATGCAGATACGCAGTATTTT. Translated, it gives CASSSSGSGNADTQYF. The J gene is TRBJ2-3, the V gene TRBV7-2; 8 bases match TRBD2. The CDR3 loop spans 16 amino acids. CDR1 and CDR2 (germline): SGHTA, FQGNSA. The J segment lost 4 bases and the V segment lost 4 bases, leaving 10 bases of the junction unmatched.